This T cell receptor beta chain was identified in a study of blood T cell repertoires in COVID-19. Study as a whole: T cells, B-cell-depleted T cells, or PBMCs provided the cDNA or gDNA that served as material.

People in the exposed group encountered a COVID-19 case within 2 weeks before entering the study. The method was immunoSEQ multiplex PCR; TCRdb's version includes in-frame clones alone and lacks a portion of them. This sample has some 300,000 clones; nearly 90% occur once, and the top ten carry less than 3.5%. V dropped 5 bases and J dropped 1 base, with 11 bases sitting between them. The CDR3 extends over 14 amino acids. Germline V lookup: CDR1 SGHVS, CDR2 FQNEAQ. The chain is built from TRBV7-8 and TRBJ1-2; D might be TRBD1 (6 bases). What was sequenced was PBMCs or T cells enriched from blood (not recorded which). The sequence was collected from a woman between 45 and 60 years old who had been exposed to COVID-19. In nucleotides, the CDR3 is TGTGCCAGCAGCCCAGGGGCGATTAACTATGGCTACACCTTC. As protein: CASSPGAINYGYTF.